This TCR beta chain originates from a study of T cell responses to AZD1222 COVID-19 vaccine. Germline CDR1 and CDR2: MNHEY and SVGAGI. Trimming took 2 bases from V and 0 from J, leaving 8 bases between them. The CDR3 is 15 amino acids. The assay was immunoSEQ multiplex PCR, and TCRdb's table has in-frame clones only and misses some. The repertoire holds about 130,000 clones, with roughly 93% as singletons. The TCR comes from an adult who received the AZD1222 COVID-19 vaccine. The genes are TRBV6-5 and TRBJ1-3; possibly TRBD1 for D (5 bases). Here the sequenced sample was peripheral blood, taken 28 days after the second AZD1222 dose. This CDR3 is CASSYMGGSGNTIYF. The CDR3 DNA is TGTGCCAGCAGTTACATGGGGGGCTCTGGAAACACCATATATTTT.